These 27 T cell receptor beta chains were all obtained from the same sample, sequenced in a study of T cell responses to AZD1222 COVID-19 vaccine. Method: immunoSEQ multiplex PCR; TCRdb's copy keeps in-frame clones and lacks some. The table has around 140,000 clones, 90% seen once. The sample in question was peripheral blood, obtained on day 0 of AZD1222 vaccination. The receptors stem from an adult in good health.

CDR3: CATSGRRRPEKLFF. The CDR3 region has the DNA TGTGCCACCAGTGGGCGGAGGCGTCCTGAAAAACTGTTTTTT. V gene TRBV24-1 combines with J gene TRBJ1-4; D not resolved. CDR1 and CDR2 from the germline V gene are KGHDR and SFDVKD. The germline V and J ends were trimmed by 5 bases and 7 bases, with 13 bases remaining between them. The CDR3 spans 14 residues.

The CDR3 loop reads CASSPQSQYGYTF. CDR3 nucleotide sequence: TGTGCCAGCAGCCCTCAGTCCCAATATGGCTACACCTTC. The chain employs TRBV7-2 and TRBJ1-2; the D is unclear. V was clipped by 5 bases and J by 5 bases, with 12 bases between them. CDR3 length: 13 amino acids. In germline, CDR1 is SGHTA, CDR2 FQGNSA.

This clone came up a few times. V is TRBV11-3 and J is TRBJ2-2; 8 bases are shared with TRBD2. Looked up from germline, CDR1 is SGHNT and CDR2 is YENEEA. The CDR3 is 13 amino acids. With 3 bases clipped from V and 6 bases from J, the junction kept 0 bases outside the gene matches. The CDR3 sequence: CASSFSGAGELFF. CDR3 DNA: TGTGCCAGCAGCTTTAGCGGGGCCGGGGAGCTGTTTTTT.

V gene TRBV7-2 combines with J gene TRBJ1-6; D gene ambiguous. This CDR3 has 11 residues. The V gene's germline CDR1 is SGHTA and CDR2 FQGNSA. V lost 7 bases and J lost 8, with 6 bases in between. CDR3 residues: CASTVDSPLHF. The DNA for the CDR3 is TGTGCCAGCACGGTAGATTCACCCCTCCACTTT. The full variable domain, its missing parts supplied by reference TRBV7-2 and TRBJ1-6, is GAGVSQSPSNKVTEKGKDVELRCDPISGHTALYWYRQSLGQGLEFLIYFQGNSAPDKSGLPSDRFSAERTGGSVSTLTIQRTQQEDSAVYLCASTVDSPLHFGNGTRLTVT.

V gene TRBV12-3 or TRBV12-4 combines with J gene TRBJ1-5; weak D call: TRBD1 (6 bases). The length of the CDR3 is 13 residues. The V gene lost 2 bases and the J gene lost 6 bases, with 8 bases spanning the gap. The chain's CDR3 is CASSLKGGQPQHF. In DNA form, the CDR3 reads TGTGCCAGCAGTTTAAAGGGGGGTCAGCCCCAGCATTTT.

The CDR3 coding sequence is TGTGCCAGCACCCGAAGCCCCGAGGGTGTTGACTACACCTTC. The encoded protein is CASTRSPEGVDYTF. This chain joins TRBV6-5 and TRBJ1-2, with D unresolved. Germline assignment: CDR1 MNHEY and CDR2 SVGAGI. The CDR3 contains 14 residues. V lost 7 bases, J lost 10 bases, and 22 bases lay in between.

In this sample, this clone turned up once. The chain is built from TRBV4-3 and TRBJ1-4; D uncertain. This CDR3 has 15 residues. The germline V gene has CDR1 LGHNA and CDR2 YSLEER. V lost 2 bases to trimming and J lost 7 bases, with 14 bases between them. CDR3 DNA: TGCGCCAGCAGCCAACACTTCACAGAGGGTGAAAAACTGTTTTTT. This codes for CASSQHFTEGEKLFF.

The chain has TRBV4-3 and TRBJ2-1; D is undetermined. The CDR3 loop spans 15 amino acids. CDR1 LGHNA and CDR2 YSLEER come from the germline V gene. Between the trimmed V and J ends, which lost 1 base and 6 bases, there was a span of 13 bases. In DNA, the CDR3 is TGCGCCAGCAGCCAAGCGGACGAACCGGCCAATGAGCAGTTCTTC. As protein: CASSQADEPANEQFF.

The chain uses TRBV4-3 and TRBJ2-3, with D unresolved. V lost 2 bases, J lost 0 bases, and 12 bases lay in between. Germline loops: CDR1 LGHNA, CDR2 YSLEER. This CDR3 is 16 amino acids long. The CDR3 region is CASSQRVQPSTDTQYF. The CDR3 DNA follows: TGCGCCAGCAGCCAACGGGTACAGCCTAGCACAGATACGCAGTATTTT.

This chain links TRBV11-2 with TRBJ1-3; D may be TRBD1 (5 bases). This CDR3 comprises 14 residues. V lost 5 bases to trimming and J lost 0 bases, with 8 bases between them. The germline V gene encodes CDR1 SGHAT and CDR2 FQNNGV. The CDR3 sequence is CASSPDTSGNTIYF. Written as DNA, the CDR3 is TGTGCCAGCAGCCCGGACACCTCTGGAAACACCATATATTTT.

The CDR3 reads CASSFPARYGYTF. The CDR3 region has the DNA TGTGCCAGCAGCTTCCCAGCGCGGTATGGCTACACCTTC. This chain links TRBV5-4 with TRBJ1-2; D not resolved. CDR1 and CDR2 from the germline V gene are SGHNT and YYREEE (reference sequence). Trimming cost V 2 bases and J 5 bases, with 10 bases left between them. The CDR3 is made up of 13 amino acids.

The J gene is TRBJ1-4, the V gene TRBV25-1; D is possibly TRBD1 (6 bases). Per the germline V gene, CDR1 is MGHDK and CDR2 is SYGVNS. The CDR3 has 12 residues. Trimming took off 4 bases at V and 8 bases at J, with 8 bases between the two ends. The CDR3 reads CASSAGVEKLFF. The CDR3 nucleotides read TGTGCCAGCAGTGCAGGGGTGGAAAAACTGTTTTTT.

The chain carries TRBV3-1 (or the pseudogene TRBV3-2) and TRBJ1-4; TRBD1 agrees at 11 bases. Germline V gene lookup returns CDR1 LGHDT and CDR2 YNNKEL (reference sequence). V lost 6 bases and J lost 0; bases outside the gene matches: 3. This CDR3 is 16 amino acids long. The CDR3 is CASSAGQGATNEKLFF. The CDR3, as DNA: TGTGCCAGCAGTGCGGGACAGGGGGCAACTAATGAAAAACTGTTTTTT.

V is TRBV7-2 and J is TRBJ1-1; D is unresolved. The CDR3 is made up of 15 amino acids. Germline V gives CDR1 SGHTA, CDR2 FQGNSA. Between the trimmed V and J ends, which lost 0 bases and 1 base, there was a span of 9 bases. This chain's CDR3 is CASSLARSGNTEAFF. In DNA, the CDR3 is TGTGCCAGCAGCTTAGCCAGGTCCGGGAACACTGAAGCTTTCTTT.

V and J are TRBV11-1 and TRBJ2-7; the D is unclear. The V gene's germline CDR1 is SGHAT and CDR2 FQDESV (reference sequence). The CDR3 is 13 amino acids. V gave up 2 bases and J gave up 1 base, with 6 bases separating them. CDR3 amino acids: CASSLMRSYEQYF. CDR3 sequence (DNA): TGTGCCAGCAGCTTAATGAGGTCCTACGAGCAGTACTTC.

The chain employs TRBV6-5 and TRBJ2-1; D unclear. The V gene's germline CDR1 is MNHEY and CDR2 SVGAGI. V lost 6 bases and J lost 7, with 7 bases in between. This CDR3 is built from 11 residues. The CDR3: CASRLLNEQFF. The CDR3 nucleotides read TGTGCCAGCAGGTTGCTAAATGAGCAGTTCTTC.

The gene calls are TRBV19 and TRBJ2-7; 9 positions agree with TRBD1. Unmatched junction bases numbered 12, after V lost 8 bases and J lost 4 bases. Per germline, CDR1 LNHDA and CDR2 SQIVND (reference sequence). The CDR3 consists of 15 residues. The CDR3 loop is CASADRGGNMYEQYF. The CDR3 bases are TGTGCCAGTGCGGACAGGGGTGGAAATATGTACGAGCAGTACTTC.

CDR3 nucleotides: TGTGCCAGCAGGCTCCTCACAGAGTACAGGGCTAATCAGCCCCAGCATTTT. Encoded protein: CASRLLTEYRANQPQHF. This chain uses TRBV28 with TRBJ1-5; D is perhaps TRBD1 (6 bases). There are 17 residues in the CDR3. Trimming took off 6 bases at V and 4 bases at J, with 22 bases between the two ends. Looked up from germline, CDR1 is MDHEN and CDR2 is SYDVKM.

The CDR3 here is CASSLELPQNIQYF. CDR3 in DNA: TGTGCCAGCAGCTTGGAACTACCCCAAAACATTCAGTACTTC. V usage is TRBV5-4 and J usage is TRBJ2-4; D ambiguous. The CDR3 covers 14 residues. Between the trimmed V and J ends, which lost 0 bases and 5 bases, there was a span of 9 bases. The germline CDR1 and CDR2 sequences are SGHNT and YYREEE (reference sequence).

The V gene is TRBV4-1, the J gene TRBJ2-7, with no clear D. The CDR3 extends over 18 amino acids. Trimming stripped 1 base from V and 6 bases from J, with 25 bases between. CDR1 is MGHRA and CDR2 is YSYEKL in the germline V gene. CDR3 amino acids: CASSQVPRQSTRAGEQYF. DNA of the CDR3: TGCGCCAGCAGCCAAGTTCCCCGGCAAAGTACACGGGCTGGCGAGCAGTACTTC.

The chain is built from TRBV4-1 and TRBJ1-2; weak D call: TRBD1 (6 bases). The length of the CDR3 is 14 residues. The ends were cut back, 0 bases at V and 7 bases at J, with 12 bases in the middle. Germline CDR1 and CDR2: MGHRA and YSYEKL. CDR3 residues: CASSQDNRASGYTF. The CDR3 DNA follows: TGCGCCAGCAGCCAAGATAACAGGGCGAGTGGCTACACCTTC.

This clone was observed a single time. This sequence joins TRBV18 and TRBJ2-7, with D uncertain. Germline V gene lookup returns CDR1 KGHSH and CDR2 LQKENI. V was shortened by 1 base and J by 2 bases, with 12 bases between the two germline ends. The CDR3 is 15 amino acids. The CDR3 region is CASSPRFDSAYEQYF. In nucleotides, the CDR3 is TGTGCCAGCTCACCACGATTTGACTCCGCCTACGAGCAGTACTTC. Full variable domain (remainder filled in from reference TRBV18 and TRBJ2-7): NAGVMQNPRHLVRRRGQEARLRCSPMKGHSHVYWYRQLPEEGLKFMVYLQKENIIDESGMPKERFSAEFPKEGPSILRIQQVVRGDSAAYFCASSPRFDSAYEQYFGPGTRLTVT.

This clone was found once. The gene calls are TRBV6-2 or TRBV6-3 and TRBJ2-7; unclear D gene. The CDR3 runs to 14 residues. Germline CDR1 and CDR2: MNHEY and SVGEGT. V was clipped by 7 bases and J by 4 bases, with 17 bases between them. The CDR3, as DNA: TGTGCCAGCACCCCCCTTCCCCGTTGGTACGAGCAGTACTTC. Translated: CASTPLPRWYEQYF.

The chain links TRBV11-3 to TRBJ2-7, with a tentative D call TRBD1 (6 bases). Per the germline V gene, CDR1 is SGHNT and CDR2 is YENEEA. The length of the CDR3 is 14 residues. The V gene lost 4 bases and the J gene lost 9 bases, with 19 bases spanning the gap. CDR3 region: CASSSLGASCGQYF. CDR3 sequence (DNA): TGTGCCAGCAGCTCCCTGGGGGCTTCCTGCGGGCAGTACTTC.

The chain is built from TRBV29-1 and TRBJ2-4; unclear D gene. Trimming took 7 bases from V and 0 from J, leaving 16 bases between them. From germline, CDR1 is SQVTM and CDR2 ANQGSEA. CDR3 size: 15 residues. Here the CDR3 DNA reads TGCAGCGCAATGGGCCCTACCCTAGCCAAAAACATTCAGTACTTC. It is translated as CSAMGPTLAKNIQYF.

The genes are TRBV6-1 and TRBJ1-3; tentative D call: TRBD1 (5 bases). The length of the CDR3 is 14 residues. The germline V gene encodes CDR1 MNHNS and CDR2 SASEGT. Trimming removed 3 bases from V and 5 bases from J, with 11 bases in between. For the CDR3, the DNA is TGTGCCAGCAGTGATCTGGGACTCAGAAACACCATATATTTT. As protein: CASSDLGLRNTIYF.

This clone showed up just once. The chain uses TRBV4-3 and TRBJ2-7; 11 nucleotides line up with TRBD1. This CDR3 is built from 17 residues. V lost 3 bases to trimming and J lost 3 bases; unmatched junction nucleotides: 10. CDR1 is LGHNA and CDR2 is YSLEER in the germline V gene. The CDR3 sequence: CASSQVRGTGGLYEQYF. CDR3 bases: TGCGCCAGCAGCCAGGTCCGGGGGACAGGGGGACTCTACGAGCAGTACTTC.